Shown below are 16 T cell receptor beta chains from a single sample sequenced in a study of shared clonotypes between healthy human individuals. Method: immunoSEQ multiplex PCR; TCRdb's copy keeps in-frame clones and lacks some. The sample holds about half a million clones; 70% to 85% are singletons and the top ten take around 12%. Sequences were obtained from PBMCs. These receptors all come from a woman between 35 and 50 years old in good health. Some clones in this sample may be carry-over from other donors' samples.

The table lists this clone with a count of one. This chain uses TRBV28 with TRBJ2-1, with a tentative D call TRBD2 (6 bases). The CDR3 totals 15 residues. The germline V gene encodes CDR1 MDHEN and CDR2 SYDVKM. V lost 1 base, J lost 10 bases, and 17 bases lay in between. This chain's CDR3 is CASSLLGGNVPEQFF. The CDR3 DNA reads as TGTGCCAGCAGTTTATTAGGCGGGAACGTCCCCGAGCAGTTCTTC.

The rearrangement links TRBV29-1 to TRBJ2-5; 10 positions match TRBD2. The J call may be mistaken, given a closer DNA end match to TRBJ2-7. The germline V gene has CDR1 SQVTM and CDR2 ANQGSEA. This CDR3 spans 14 amino acids. CDR3 nucleotides: TGCAGCGTCGGCCCAGCGGGAGGGCCTGACGAGCAGTACTTC. Translation gives CSVGPAGGPDEQYF.

This chain uses TRBV18 with TRBJ2-2; the match to TRBD2 covers 11 bases. The CDR3 extends over 20 amino acids. Germline values: CDR1 KGHSH, CDR2 LQKENI. The junction had 16 bases not matched to a gene; V was cut back by 3 bases and J by 4 bases. The CDR3 DNA sequence: TGTGCCAGCTCACCGAGGACTAGCGGGCCTTCATCTCGGGTCACCGGGGAGCTGTTTTTT. Translation gives CASSPRTSGPSSRVTGELFF.

V usage is TRBV2 and J usage is TRBJ2-7; 8 bases agree with TRBD1. The CDR3 has 14 amino acids. Per the germline V gene, CDR1 is SNHLY and CDR2 is FYNNEI. V trimming: 3 bases; J trimming: 2 bases; junction bases outside the gene matches: 3. The CDR3 coding sequence is TGTGCCAGCAGTGATTCAGGGGGCGCCTACGAGCAGTACTTC. Residues: CASSDSGGAYEQYF.

For the CDR3, the DNA is TGCGCCAGCAGCCCACGTACAGGACACTATGGCTACACCTTC. The encoded protein is CASSPRTGHYGYTF. The chain uses TRBV5-1 and TRBJ1-2, with a weak D call TRBD1 (5 bases). Germline loops: CDR1 SGHRS, CDR2 YFSETQ. V lost 4 bases and J 3 bases, leaving 13 bases between the germline ends. There are 14 residues in the CDR3.

As for this clone: A far larger clone is only one base removed, so a read error is likely. The identical CDR3 is also encoded by other nucleotide sequences in the sample. The gene calls are TRBV27 and TRBJ2-2; no firm D call. The CDR3 spans 13 residues. Germline assignment: CDR1 MNHEY and CDR2 SMNVEV (reference sequence). Trimming removed 6 bases at V and 0 bases at J, with 5 bases between. In DNA, the CDR3 is TGTGCCAGCAGCCCTACGAACACCGGGGAGCTGTTTTTT. It yields the protein CASSPTNTGELFF.

Note on this clone: This CDR3 is also generated by other DNA sequences in the sample. This chain uses TRBV7-2 with TRBJ2-1; TRBD2 aligns across 9 bases. Germline values: CDR1 SGHTA, CDR2 FQGNSA. Trimming removed 5 bases from V and 5 bases from J; junction bases left unmatched: 10. The CDR3 has 16 amino acids. CDR3 residues: CASSPRLAEIHNEQFF. DNA for the CDR3: TGTGCCAGCAGCCCCAGACTAGCGGAAATACACAATGAGCAGTTCTTC.

This clone was observed once. The V call is TRBV9, the J call TRBJ1-3; D is unresolved. Trimming took off 0 bases at V and 4 bases at J, with 8 bases between the two ends. The CDR3 is 14 residues long. CDR1 is SGDLS, CDR2 YYNGEE, per germline. The CDR3 DNA sequence: TGTGCCAGCAGCGTAGGTAACGCAGGAAACACCATATATTTT. This translates into CASSVGNAGNTIYF.

The chain is built from TRBV13 and TRBJ2-6; no firm D call. Germline assignment: CDR1 PRHDT and CDR2 FYEKMQ (reference sequence). This CDR3 region has 15 residues. V was trimmed by 5 bases and J by 0 bases, leaving 8 bases between them. The CDR3, as DNA: TGTGCCAGCAGCGTTGAGAGCTCTGGGGCCAACGTCCTGACTTTC. Translated: CASSVESSGANVLTF.

A remark on this clone: A far more abundant clone sits one base away, making this likely a read error. The chain is built from TRBV28 and TRBJ2-3; 7 bases align to TRBD2. Looked up from germline, CDR1 is MDHEN and CDR2 is SYDVKM. The CDR3 has 16 residues. The DNA for the CDR3 is TGTGCCAGCAGTTTATCGCGAGCGGGATCCACAAATACGCAGTATTTT. Translating gives CASSLSRAGSTNTQYF.

The rearrangement joins TRBV25-1 to TRBJ1-2; D is possibly TRBD1 (5 bases). The germline V gene has CDR1 MGHDK and CDR2 SYGVNS. The V end was cut by 7 bases, the J end by 2 bases, with 14 bases between. This CDR3 has 14 amino acids. CDR3 in DNA: TGTGCCAGCACCGGGACGCATCTCAACTATGGCTACACCTTC. This gives the protein CASTGTHLNYGYTF.

V gene TRBV10-2 combines with J gene TRBJ2-7, with 7 positions matching TRBD1. The CDR3 sequence is 13 residues long. The V gene's germline CDR1 is WSHSY and CDR2 SAAADI. Losses at the gene ends were 4 bases for V and 7 bases for J; bases not matched to a gene: 7. The CDR3 coding sequence is TGCGCCAGCAGTGGTACAGGGGTCGGTGAGCAGTACTTC. Encoded protein: CASSGTGVGEQYF.

The chain employs TRBV5-1 and TRBJ2-7; D perhaps matches TRBD1 (6 bases). CDR1 SGHRS and CDR2 YFSETQ come from the germline V gene. The CDR3 is made up of 15 amino acids. Trimming shortened V by 6 bases and J by 0 bases, and 16 bases separated the two germline ends. CDR3 amino acids: CASKPLQGSSYEQYF. CDR3 sequence (DNA): TGCGCCAGCAAGCCTTTACAGGGTAGCTCCTACGAGCAGTACTTC.

The chain uses TRBV28 and TRBJ2-7; 12 bases are a match to TRBD1. Germline CDR1 reads MDHEN; CDR2 reads SYDVKM. V was pared by 4 bases and J by 7 bases, with 5 bases of the junction left unmatched. This CDR3 is 14 amino acids long. The CDR3 nucleotides read TGTGCCAGCAGTTACCCGGGACAGGGGGCGGAGCAGTACTTC. Its protein product is CASSYPGQGAEQYF. Filled out from reference TRBV28 and TRBJ2-7, the complete variable domain reads DVKVTQSSRYLVKRTGEKVFLECVQDMDHENMFWYRQDPGLGLRLIYFSYDVKMKEKGDIPEGYSVSREKKERFSLILESASTNQTSMYLCASSYPGQGAEQYFGPGTRLTVT.

In regard to this clone: Other DNA sequences within the sample encode an identical CDR3. The V gene is TRBV28, the J gene TRBJ2-7, with 7 bases fitting TRBD2. The CDR3 is made up of 14 amino acids. Losses at the gene ends were 6 bases for V and 0 bases for J; bases not matched to a gene: 5. Per germline, CDR1 MDHEN and CDR2 SYDVKM. The CDR3 DNA is TGTGCCAGCAGGAATAGCGGGTCCTCCTACGAGCAGTACTTC. Protein product: CASRNSGSSYEQYF.

V and J are TRBV28 and TRBJ1-4; no firm D call. V was pared by 3 bases and J by 3 bases, with 14 bases between. Germline lookup yields CDR1 MDHEN and CDR2 SYDVKM. CDR3 length: 16 residues. The CDR3, as DNA: TGTGCCAGCAGTTTCAGTGTACAGTCCCCTAATGAAAAACTGTTTTTT. This codes for CASSFSVQSPNEKLFF.